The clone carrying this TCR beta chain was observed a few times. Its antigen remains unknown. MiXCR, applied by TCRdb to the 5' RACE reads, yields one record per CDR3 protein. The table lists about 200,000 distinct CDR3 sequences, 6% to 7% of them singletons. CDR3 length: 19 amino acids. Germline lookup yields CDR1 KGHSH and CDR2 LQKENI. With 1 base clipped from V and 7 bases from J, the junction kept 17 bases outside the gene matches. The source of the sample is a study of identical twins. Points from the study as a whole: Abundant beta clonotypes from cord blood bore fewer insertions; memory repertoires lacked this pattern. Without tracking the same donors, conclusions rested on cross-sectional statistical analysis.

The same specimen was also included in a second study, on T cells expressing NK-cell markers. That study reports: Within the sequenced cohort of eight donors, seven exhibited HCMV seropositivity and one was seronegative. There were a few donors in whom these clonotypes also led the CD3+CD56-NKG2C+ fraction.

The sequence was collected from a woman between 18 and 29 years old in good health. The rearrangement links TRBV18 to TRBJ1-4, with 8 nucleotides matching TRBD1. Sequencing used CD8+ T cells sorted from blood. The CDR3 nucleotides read TGTGCCAGCTCACCACTCGACCAGGGGGCACTCGAATGGGGTGAAAAACTGTTTTTT. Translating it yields CASSPLDQGALEWGEKLFF. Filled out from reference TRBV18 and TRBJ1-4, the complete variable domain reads NAGVMQNPRHLVRRRGQEARLRCSPMKGHSHVYWYRQLPEEGLKFMVYLQKENIIDESGMPKERFSAEFPKEGPSILRIQQVVRGDSAAYFCASSPLDQGALEWGEKLFFGSGTQLSVL.